This TCR beta chain was recorded in a study of T-cell reconstitution after alpha-beta-depleted transplantation in children. This clonotype was seen more than once but under ten times. Researchers prepared the TCRbeta library using unique molecular identifiers, the study reports. TCRdb ran MiXCR on the PCR reads and lists one entry per CDR3 protein. The table shows roughly 500,000 distinct CDR3 sequences, with approximately 30% occurring only once. Germline loops: CDR1 SQVTM, CDR2 ANQGSEA. The CDR3 consists of 12 residues. V was pared by 3 bases and J by 1 base, with 6 bases between. This receptor was taken from a human donor who donated a stem cell graft to a child with aplastic anemia. The chain has TRBV29-1 and TRBJ1-1, with D unresolved. The sequenced sample was PBMCs from the stem cell graft donor, obtained from the stem cell graft. The DNA of the CDR3 is TGCAGCGTTGAGCCGGGGAACACTGAAGCTTTCTTT. Translation gives CSVEPGNTEAFF.